The clone carrying this TCR beta chain was seen more than once but under ten times. The target antigen is unknown. CDR1 MNHNS and CDR2 SASEGT come from the germline V gene. The CDR3 is made up of 13 amino acids. V was cut by 6 bases and J by 0 bases, with 9 bases left in between. This sample was included in a study of beta chain features in type 1 diabetes. Sequenced material consisted of expressed TCRB transcripts (all of the isolated RNA was reverse transcribed). The protocol was immunoSEQ multiplex PCR, while the TCRdb copy is restricted to in-frame clones and leaves out a portion. This sample yields 250,000 to 300,000 clones, of which roughly 8% are seen a single time; 1% belongs to the top ten. Every single donor gave one heparinised blood draw, and these averaged about 116 mL. Isolation of CD4+ naive, central memory, regulatory and stem cell-like memory cells was achieved by sorting via CD45RO/CCR7/CD25/CD127/CD95/CD27.

Findings and limits, study-wide: The study left unresolved whether HLA type influences TCRB rearrangement.

This TCR came from a woman younger than 35 in good health. The V gene is TRBV6-1, the J gene TRBJ2-7; unclear D gene. Material for sequencing was central memory CD4+ T cells from blood. Written as DNA, the CDR3 is TGTGCCAGCAGACTTACAGTCTCCTACGAGCAGTACTTC. Translation gives CASRLTVSYEQYF.